Here is one T cell receptor beta chain with its context. What it recognizes is unknown. Cultured CD4+ T-cell DNA underwent Oncomine TCR Beta short-read sequencing. Investigators obtained genomic DNA by extraction from cultured CD4+ T cells. TCRdb ran MiXCR on the PCR reads and lists one entry per CDR3 protein. Seen here are under 20,000 distinct CDR3 sequences, 43% observed once, and the top ten hold about 6%. Regarding treatment: roughly 11-day PBMC culture with coronavirus spike peptide pools or control peptides (ViraFEST assay). This sample stems from a study of vaccination and CD4 T cells after COVID-19. The CDR3 has 16 amino acids. The germline V gene encodes CDR1 SGHNT and CDR2 YENEEA. The V gene end was trimmed by 0 bases and the J gene end by 6 bases; junction bases not matched to a gene: 9.

Specimen: CD4+ T cells from blood, cultured in vitro, collected before SARS-CoV-2 vaccination. This chain links TRBV11-3 with TRBJ2-7; TRBD1 aligns across 9 bases. This receptor was taken from a human donor who had recovered from COVID-19. CDR3 bases: TGTGCCAGCAGCTTAGATGGCACAGGGGGCTCAAGCGAGCAGTACTTC. This translates into CASSLDGTGGSSEQYF.